The 30 T cell receptor beta chains listed next were all sequenced from one sample in a study of blood T cells in healthy people across ages. PCR was performed a second time for roughly 7 to 11 cycles using a sample-barcoded 5' primer and a J-beta primer mix. MiXCR, applied by TCRdb to the 5' RACE reads, yields one record per CDR3 protein. The sample carries around 1,000,000 distinct CDR3 sequences, around 27% recorded once. Another study also made use of these data, one on T cells of mothers and their children.

Source material: blood. The receptors here all came from a girl aged 2-15 years in good health.

This clonotype has only a few counts. The V call is TRBV9, the J call TRBJ2-3; 7 nucleotides agree with TRBD2. The germline V gene has CDR1 SGDLS and CDR2 YYNGEE. The CDR3 loop spans 16 amino acids. Trimming cost V 3 bases and J 6 bases; bases outside gene matches: 13. The CDR3 DNA follows: TGTGCCAGCAGCGCTCCTAGCGGAGCCAGAGCCGATACGCAGTATTTT. This gives the protein CASSAPSGARADTQYF.

CDR3 DNA sequence: TGCAGTGCTGAGACGGGACAGTCAAGCTCCTATAATTCACCCCTCCACTTT. Encoded protein: CSAETGQSSSYNSPLHF. The genes are TRBV20-1 and TRBJ1-6; 7 bases are shared with TRBD1. Germline assignment: CDR1 DFQATT and CDR2 SNEGSKA (reference sequence). Losses at the gene ends were 5 bases for V and 0 bases for J; bases not matched to a gene: 10. The CDR3 runs to 17 residues.

A remark on this clonotype: The germline gene is not matched at one end of the junction; a read error may be the cause. This rearrangement joins TRBV5-6 to TRBJ1-1; TRBD1 matches 7 bases. CDR1 SGHDT and CDR2 YYEEEE come from the germline V gene. The CDR3 has 14 amino acids. CDR3 nucleotides: TGTGCCAGCAGCTCCCTGGACAGGCCCACTGAAGCCTTCTTT. Its translation is CASSSLDRPTEAFF.

This clonotype was picked up a small number of times. This chain uses TRBV28 with TRBJ2-1; D not certain. V was cut by 5 bases and J by 8 bases, with 13 bases left in between. From germline, CDR1 is MDHEN and CDR2 SYDVKM. This CDR3 has 13 amino acids. Written as DNA, the CDR3 is TGTGCCAGCAGTAGGAGCCTTTACGATGAGCAGTTCTTC. This translates into CASSRSLYDEQFF. The variable domain in full, completed from reference TRBV28 and TRBJ2-1, reads DVKVTQSSRYLVKRTGEKVFLECVQDMDHENMFWYRQDPGLGLRLIYFSYDVKMKEKGDIPEGYSVSREKKERFSLILESASTNQTSMYLCASSRSLYDEQFFGPGTRLTVL.

The V and J genes are TRBV7-9 and TRBJ2-1; D not resolved. V lost 1 base, J lost 4 bases, and 14 bases lay in between. This CDR3 spans 16 amino acids. CDR1 is SEHNR, CDR2 FQNEAQ, per germline (reference sequence). The CDR3, as DNA: TGTGCCAGCAGCTTAGGCCCTCGCGAGAAATACAATGAGCAGTTCTTC. Translating gives CASSLGPREKYNEQFF.

This clonotype has only a few counts. The chain is built from TRBV5-1 and TRBJ1-1, with D unclear. V was shortened by 4 bases and J by 1 base, with 11 bases between the two germline ends. This CDR3 contains 14 residues. Germline V lookup: CDR1 SGHRS, CDR2 YFSETQ. CDR3 residues: CASSAMYTNTEAFF. In DNA form, the CDR3 reads TGCGCCAGCAGCGCCATGTACACGAACACTGAAGCTTTCTTT.

The V gene is TRBV7-9, the J gene TRBJ1-1; D unresolved. The CDR3 sequence is 13 residues long. Germline lookup yields CDR1 SEHNR and CDR2 FQNEAQ (reference sequence). V was cut by 8 bases and J by 4 bases, with 14 bases left in between. The CDR3: CASGPLTTTEAFF. The CDR3 bases are TGTGCCAGCGGACCCCTCACGACCACTGAAGCTTTCTTT. Supplemented by reference TRBV7-9 and TRBJ1-1, the full variable domain reads DTGVSQNPRHKITKRGQNVTFRCDPISEHNRLYWYRQTLGQGPEFLTYFQNEAQLEKSRLLSDRFSAERPKGSFSTLEIQRTEQGDSAMYLCASGPLTTTEAFFGQGTRLTVV.

Here the CDR3 reads CASSFSTGYHEQYF. In nucleotides, the CDR3 is TGTGCCAGCAGTTTTTCGACAGGGTACCACGAGCAGTACTTC. The rearrangement uses TRBV27 and TRBJ2-5; 7 bases map to TRBD1. The J call may not be correct, given that the DNA end is closer to TRBJ2-7. The CDR3 spans 14 residues. The germline gives CDR1 MNHEY, CDR2 SMNVEV (reference sequence).

This clonotype was observed a handful of times. V and J are TRBV2 and TRBJ1-1; unclear D gene. Germline assignment: CDR1 SNHLY and CDR2 FYNNEI. The CDR3 has 12 amino acids. V was trimmed by 7 bases and J by 3 bases, leaving 9 bases between them. CDR3: CASTKVDTEAFF. CDR3 bases: TGTGCCAGCACGAAGGTTGACACTGAAGCTTTCTTT.

The chain employs TRBV3-1 and TRBJ1-1; TRBD1 agrees at 10 bases. The V segment lost 5 bases and the J segment 7 bases; nucleotides outside the gene matches: 10. Germline V CDR1 and CDR2: LGHDT, YNNKEL (reference sequence). CDR3 length: 15 amino acids. Written as DNA, the CDR3 is TGTGCCAGCAGCTTTCCGGGACAGGGGAACGGTGAAGCTTTCTTT. Its translation is CASSFPGQGNGEAFF.

The rearrangement uses TRBV20-1 and TRBJ1-2; possibly TRBD1 for D (5 bases). Trimming took off 0 bases at V and 4 bases at J, with 6 bases between the two ends. CDR1 is DFQATT and CDR2 is SNEGSKA in the germline V gene (reference sequence). The CDR3 is 12 amino acids. The CDR3 DNA follows: TGCAGTGCTAGAGACAGGGTCTATGGCTACACCTTC. Translating gives CSARDRVYGYTF.

This chain connects TRBV20-1 to TRBJ2-4; D not resolved. The CDR3 covers 12 residues. V was cut by 0 bases and J by 4 bases, with 4 bases left in between. From germline, CDR1 is DFQATT and CDR2 SNEGSKA (reference sequence). The CDR3 loop is CSAREDKNIQYF. The CDR3 DNA reads TGCAGTGCTAGAGAGGATAAAAACATTCAGTACTTC.

This chain connects TRBV11-2 to TRBJ2-3, with 14 bases that match TRBD2. CDR1 is SGHAT and CDR2 is FQNNGV in the germline V gene. Trimming cost V 4 bases and J 6 bases; bases outside gene matches: 9. CDR3 length: 17 residues. CDR3 bases: TGTGCCAGCAGCTCCTGGACTAGCGGGAGGCCGGGGGATACGCAGTATTTT. Protein sequence: CASSSWTSGRPGDTQYF.

This clonotype was counted a few times. V gene TRBV6-6 combines with J gene TRBJ2-7, with TRBD1 matching 7 bases. This CDR3 spans 12 amino acids. The germline V gene has CDR1 MNHNY and CDR2 SVGAGI (reference sequence). Trimming removed 7 bases from V and 5 bases from J; junction bases left unmatched: 5. The CDR3 region is CASTGTENEQYF. The CDR3 nucleotides read TGTGCCAGCACCGGGACAGAAAACGAGCAGTACTTC.

The sample holds one count of this clonotype. The CDR3 DNA reads TGTGCCAGCAGTCCTAGTGCGGACTGGTCATACGAGCAGTACTTC. It translates to CASSPSADWSYEQYF. The chain employs TRBV12-3 or TRBV12-4 and TRBJ2-1, with a tentative D call TRBD2 (5 bases). The J call may be in error: the DNA end matches TRBJ2-7 better. The CDR3 has 15 amino acids.

This clonotype was picked up a small number of times. The rearrangement links TRBV24-1 to TRBJ2-5; 7 bases align to TRBD2. The end of the DNA aligns better with TRBJ2-1, so the J call may be wrong. This CDR3 spans 14 amino acids. The V gene's germline CDR1 is KGHDR and CDR2 SFDVKD. In DNA, the CDR3 is TGTGCCACCAGTGTCGCGGGAGTAAGCAATGAGCAGTTCTTC. This encodes CATSVAGVSNEQFF.

This clonotype was seen only a few times. The rearrangement joins TRBV3-1 to TRBJ1-4, with D perhaps TRBD1 (5 bases). V dropped 4 bases and J dropped 8 bases, with 17 bases sitting between them. Germline CDR1 and CDR2: LGHDT and YNNKEL (reference sequence). CDR3 length: 15 amino acids. CDR3: CASSRRDLLSEKLFF. CDR3 bases: TGTGCCAGCAGCCGCCGGGACCTCCTGTCCGAAAAACTGTTTTTT.

The chain joins TRBV2 to TRBJ2-7; D not resolved. V lost 7 bases and J lost 2, with 18 bases in between. This CDR3 has 15 amino acids. Germline lookup yields CDR1 SNHLY and CDR2 FYNNEI. CDR3 bases: TGTGCCAGCAAAGAGGTCGGCTGGGGAACCTACGAGCAGTACTTC. Its translation is CASKEVGWGTYEQYF.

The CDR3 region has the DNA TGTGCCAGCAGCCCATCGGGGGCGGATGAGCAGTTCTTC. It codes for CASSPSGADEQFF. The chain recombines TRBV7-9 with TRBJ2-1; TRBD1 or TRBD2 may be the D gene (6 bases each). Germline V gene lookup returns CDR1 SEHNR and CDR2 FQNEAQ (reference sequence). This CDR3 is 13 amino acids long. V lost 5 bases, J lost 8 bases, and 13 bases lay in between. The full variable domain, completed using reference TRBV7-9 and TRBJ2-1, is DTGVSQNPRHKITKRGQNVTFRCDPISEHNRLYWYRQTLGQGPEFLTYFQNEAQLEKSRLLSDRFSAERPKGSFSTLEIQRTEQGDSAMYLCASSPSGADEQFFGPGTRLTVL.

V is TRBV20-1 and J is TRBJ1-2, with D possibly being TRBD1 (5 bases). V shed 4 bases and J shed 2 bases, with 14 bases lying between them. This CDR3 comprises 14 residues. Per germline, CDR1 DFQATT and CDR2 SNEGSKA (reference sequence). The CDR3 nucleotides read TGCAGTGCTACGATCGACAGTGCCAACTATGGCTACACCTTC. The encoded protein is CSATIDSANYGYTF.

This clonotype showed up just once. The chain employs TRBV12-3 or TRBV12-4 and TRBJ2-3; 7 positions agree with TRBD2. V lost 2 bases to trimming and J lost 10 bases; unmatched junction nucleotides: 6. The CDR3 has 13 residues. CDR3 nucleotides: TGTGCCAGCAGTTTAAGTCCTAGCGGTTCGCAGTATTTT. Protein: CASSLSPSGSQYF.

At least ten counts were recorded for this clonotype. V is TRBV29-1 and J is TRBJ1-1; D unresolved. Germline assignment: CDR1 SQVTM and CDR2 ANQGSEA. The length of the CDR3 is 11 residues. V lost 6 bases, J lost 5 bases, and 10 bases lay in between. Here the CDR3 DNA reads TGCAGCGTACCAGTGGGGACTGAAGCTTTCTTT. It codes for CSVPVGTEAFF. Filled out from reference TRBV29-1 and TRBJ1-1, the complete variable domain reads SAVISQKPSRDICQRGTSLTIQCQVDSQVTMMFWYRQQPGQSLTLIATANQGSEATYESGFVIDKFPISRPNLTFSTLTVSNMSPEDSSIYLCSVPVGTEAFFGQGTRLTVV.

This clonotype was seen many times. CDR3 amino acids: CSARGSLNTEAFF. CDR3 sequence (DNA): TGCAGTGCTAGAGGCAGCCTGAACACTGAAGCTTTCTTT. The chain combines TRBV20-1 with TRBJ1-1; D uncertain. V lost 1 base and J lost 0, with 6 bases in between. The CDR3 runs to 13 residues. Germline V gene lookup returns CDR1 DFQATT and CDR2 SNEGSKA (reference sequence).

This chain joins TRBV6-4 and TRBJ2-1; 7 nucleotides align to TRBD1. From germline, CDR1 is MRHNA and CDR2 SNTAGT. J was trimmed by 2 bases and V by 0 bases; bases with no gene match: 4. There are 16 residues in the CDR3. CDR3 coding DNA: TGTGCCAGCAGTGACTCGCCTAGGGGGCCCTACAATGAGCAGTTCTTC. This gives the protein CASSDSPRGPYNEQFF.

The sample holds a few counts of this clonotype. The chain has TRBV6-5 and TRBJ2-1; 8 nucleotides align to TRBD2. Germline-derived CDR1 and CDR2 are MNHEY and SVGAGI. The CDR3 is made up of 16 amino acids. The trim removed 4 bases at V and 7 bases at J, leaving 12 bases unmatched. In DNA, the CDR3 is TGTGCCAGCAGTTCCGACCGGGGACTAGACACAAATGAGCAGTTCTTC. Protein sequence: CASSSDRGLDTNEQFF.

This clonotype occurred a few times. The gene calls are TRBV5-1 and TRBJ1-2; D is unresolved. The germline gives CDR1 SGHRS, CDR2 YFSETQ. With 0 bases removed from V and 6 bases from J, the gap between germline ends came to 12 bases. The CDR3 sequence is 14 residues long. CDR3 protein: CASSLESAGNGYTF. The DNA for the CDR3 is TGCGCCAGCAGCTTGGAGTCCGCGGGAAATGGCTACACCTTC.

This clonotype was seen a handful of times. The chain joins TRBV7-3 to TRBJ1-2; D is uncertain. The germline gives CDR1 SGHTA, CDR2 FQGTGA. The CDR3 is 14 amino acids. V lost 1 base to trimming and J lost 4 bases, with 10 bases between them. CDR3 sequence reads: CASSLNPGPYGYTF. CDR3 nucleotide sequence: TGTGCCAGCAGCTTAAATCCGGGTCCCTATGGCTACACCTTC.

This clonotype was observed at least ten times. An end of the junction does not agree with germline; a read error may underlie this. The rearrangement joins TRBV7-2 to TRBJ2-1; TRBD2 might be the D (6 bases). Germline CDR1 and CDR2: SGHTA and FQGNSA. The CDR3 contains 15 residues. In DNA, the CDR3 is TGCGCCAGCAGCTTGGGTCGGGGGACCTACAATGAGCAGTTCTTC. This sequence encodes CASSLGRGTYNEQFF.

This clonotype has just a few counts. This rearrangement joins TRBV20-1 to TRBJ1-1, with D unresolved. The V and J ends lost 1 base and 5 bases respectively, with 5 bases between them. The CDR3 sequence is 11 residues long. Germline V gene sequence: CDR1 DFQATT, CDR2 SNEGSKA (reference sequence). CDR3: CSARGETEAFF. Here the CDR3 DNA reads TGCAGTGCTAGAGGGGAGACTGAAGCTTTCTTT.

The V and J genes are TRBV3-1 and TRBJ1-5; D unresolved. The CDR3 covers 16 residues. Germline V gene sequence: CDR1 LGHDT, CDR2 YNNKEL (reference sequence). V was cut by 2 bases and J by 2 bases, with 13 bases left in between. CDR3 amino acids: CASSQRMLEGNQPQHF. The CDR3 coding sequence is TGTGCCAGCAGCCAAAGGATGTTGGAGGGCAATCAGCCCCAGCATTTT.